These 11 T cell receptor beta chains share one sample of origin, sequenced in a study of shared clonotypes between healthy human individuals. Profiling relied on immunoSEQ multiplex PCR, and the TCRdb table lists in-frame clones only, not all of them. In the table there are 520,000 or so clones, 70% to 80% of which are singletons. Sample: PBMCs. The origin of the receptors is a woman aged 40 to 49 in good health. Some clones in this sample may be carry-over from other donors' samples.

As DNA, the CDR3 is TGTGCCAGCAGCTTAACGAATCAGCCCCAGCATTTT. This codes for CASSLTNQPQHF. The chain is built from TRBV5-5 and TRBJ1-5, with D unclear. The germline CDR1 and CDR2 sequences are SGHKS and YYEKEE (reference sequence). This CDR3 is built from 12 residues. V dropped 2 bases and J dropped 4 bases, with 4 bases sitting between them.

The chain couples TRBV4-1 to TRBJ1-2; tentative D call: TRBD1 (5 bases). The CDR3 length is 13 residues. Germline V CDR1 and CDR2: MGHRA, YSYEKL. V lost 1 base and J 8 bases, leaving 11 bases between the germline ends. In nucleotides, the CDR3 is TGCGCCAGCAGCCAAGTGGGGCGTTACGGCTACACCTTC. This codes for CASSQVGRYGYTF.

This clone was seen just once. V and J are TRBV5-4 and TRBJ2-3, with TRBD1 matching over 8 bases. CDR3 size: 15 residues. Trimming cost V 7 bases and J 5 bases; bases outside gene matches: 12. Germline loops: CDR1 SGHNT, CDR2 YYREEE (reference sequence). The CDR3 nucleotides read TGTGCCAGCCGCGATAGGGCAGGGGGCTTAGATACGCAGTATTTT. The encoded protein is CASRDRAGGLDTQYF.

The chain combines TRBV27 with TRBJ2-7, with no clear D. CDR1 and CDR2 (germline): MNHEY, SMNVEV (reference sequence). The germline V and J ends were trimmed by 5 bases and 0 bases, with 2 bases remaining between them. The CDR3 length is 11 residues. CDR3 sequence (DNA): TGTGCCAGCAGTCCCTCCTACGAGCAGTACTTC. It translates to CASSPSYEQYF.

This clone was detected only once. The chain employs TRBV7-9 and TRBJ2-7, with TRBD2 as a possible D gene (5 bases). This CDR3 has 16 residues. Trimming shortened V by 3 bases and J by 1 base, and 16 bases separated the two germline ends. Germline V gives CDR1 SEHNR, CDR2 FQNEAQ (reference sequence). The CDR3 DNA reads TGTGCCAGCAGCTTGTCGGGGTATGGCGCTTCCTACGAGCAGTACTTC. Encoded protein: CASSLSGYGASYEQYF.

In this sample, this clone turned up a few times. V is TRBV6-5 and J is TRBJ1-1; possibly TRBD1 for D (6 bases). This CDR3 spans 12 amino acids. Germline V gene sequence: CDR1 MNHEY, CDR2 SVGAGI. V lost 10 bases to trimming and J lost 6 bases, with 15 bases between them. As DNA, the CDR3 is TGTGCCACCCGGGGGCGGTTTGCTGAAGCTTTCTTT. Protein product: CATRGRFAEAFF.

This chain uses TRBV28 with TRBJ2-7; tentatively, D is TRBD1 (6 bases). CDR3 length: 14 amino acids. Germline-derived CDR1 and CDR2 are MDHEN and SYDVKM. V was pared by 6 bases and J by 5 bases, with 17 bases between. CDR3 nucleotide sequence: TGTGCCAGCAGCCCCCCAGGGGTCCCAAACGAGCAGTACTTC. Its translation is CASSPPGVPNEQYF. The full variable domain, its missing parts supplied by reference TRBV28 and TRBJ2-7, is DVKVTQSSRYLVKRTGEKVFLECVQDMDHENMFWYRQDPGLGLRLIYFSYDVKMKEKGDIPEGYSVSREKKERFSLILESASTNQTSMYLCASSPPGVPNEQYFGPGTRLTVT.

This chain connects TRBV5-4 to TRBJ2-3; D is perhaps TRBD2 (6 bases). The CDR3 totals 14 residues. V was trimmed by 0 bases and J by 4 bases, leaving 9 bases between them. In germline, CDR1 is SGHNT, CDR2 YYREEE (reference sequence). In nucleotides, the CDR3 is TGTGCCAGCAGCTTGGAGTGGGGGGCAGATACGCAGTATTTT. Protein: CASSLEWGADTQYF.

This clone was seen just once. The DNA for the CDR3 is TGTGCCAGCAGCTTAACAGGAGTAGCTAATGAGCAGTTCTTC. As protein: CASSLTGVANEQFF. The J gene is TRBJ2-1, the V gene TRBV7-6; TRBD1 might be the D (5 bases). The CDR3 is 14 amino acids. CDR1 is SGHVS and CDR2 is FNYEAQ in the germline V gene. V was cut by 2 bases and J by 7 bases, with 12 bases left in between.

V and J are TRBV5-6 and TRBJ2-1; D possibly corresponds to TRBD2 (6 bases). V was pared by 4 bases and J by 9 bases, with 14 bases between. Germline-derived CDR1 and CDR2 are SGHDT and YYEEEE. The CDR3 length is 13 residues. This CDR3 reads CASSPTGDGEQFF. The DNA for the CDR3 is TGTGCCAGCAGCCCGACGGGGGACGGTGAGCAGTTCTTC.

V is TRBV5-6 and J is TRBJ1-2; no clear D gene. V was shortened by 6 bases and J by 1 base, with 13 bases between the two germline ends. Per the germline V gene, CDR1 is SGHDT and CDR2 is YYEEEE. The CDR3 spans 14 residues. CDR3 DNA sequence: TGTGCCAGCAAACCCTCACACATTAACTATGGCTACACCTTC. Its protein is CASKPSHINYGYTF.